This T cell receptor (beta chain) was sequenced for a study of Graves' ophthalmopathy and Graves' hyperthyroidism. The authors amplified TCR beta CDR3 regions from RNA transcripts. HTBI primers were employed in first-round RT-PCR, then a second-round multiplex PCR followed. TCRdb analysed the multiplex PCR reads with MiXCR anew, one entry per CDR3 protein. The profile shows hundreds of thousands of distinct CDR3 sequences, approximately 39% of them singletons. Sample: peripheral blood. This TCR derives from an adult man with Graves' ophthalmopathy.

CDR3 DNA: TGCAGCGCTTCGACTAGCGGGAGTAATTCCTACGAGCAGTACTTC. Protein sequence: CSASTSGSNSYEQYF. The V and J genes are TRBV29-1 and TRBJ2-7; TRBD2 agrees at 12 bases. J gave up 1 base and V 7 bases, and 8 bases lay outside the gene matches. The CDR3 covers 15 residues. Germline V gene sequence: CDR1 SQVTM, CDR2 ANQGSEA.